These T cell receptor beta chains were read from a single sample in a study of identical twins. TCRdb re-derived calls from the 5' RACE reads in MiXCR, one entry per CDR3 protein. This sample has around 1.7 million distinct CDR3 sequences, with around 29% found just once. Material: cord blood. Receptors were obtained from a newborn girl in good health. The CDR3 runs from the conserved cysteine through the conserved F or W. Each record gives: V gene, J gene, clone size, D gene, CDR3 protein, CDR3 DNA. The D gene is left open where the match is weak. The size entry is marked missing in some rows and otherwise reads once, few, many or a size class.

TRBV19	TRBJ1-5	few	TRBD1	CATAPYRGSRNQPQHF	TGTGCCACCGCCCCATACAGGGGAAGTCGTAATCAGCCCCAGCATTTT
TRBV7-2	TRBJ2-3	NA	TRBD2	CASSSSGAGADTQYF	TGTGCCAGCAGTTCTAGCGGAGCGGGGGCAGATACGCAGTATTTT
TRBV2	TRBJ1-2	few	NA	CASRDLSRGYGYTF	TGTGCCAGCAGAGACCTTTCTCGGGGGTATGGCTACACCTTC
TRBV7-9	TRBJ1-3	NA	NA	CASSVGRTSGNTIYF	TGTGCCAGCAGCGTGGGACGAACAAGCGGAAACACCATATATTTT
TRBV5-1	TRBJ2-7	NA	NA	CASSRTGSSYNEQYF	TGCGCCAGCAGCCGGACGGGCAGCTCCTACAATGAGCAGTACTTC
TRBV20-1	TRBJ2-1	NA	NA	CGRRGAGYNEQFF	TGCGGAAGACGGGGGGCGGGTTACAATGAGCAGTTCTTC
TRBV14	TRBJ2-3	few	TRBD2	CASSQGIAGDKQYF	TGTGCCAGCAGCCAAGGAATAGCGGGAGATAAGCAGTATTTT
TRBV20-1	TRBJ2-7	NA	NA	CSARANFPYEQYF	TGCAGTGCTAGAGCCAACTTCCCCTACGAGCAGTACTTC
TRBV6-5	TRBJ2-7	NA	TRBD1	CASSSPQGTGTCEQYF	TGTGCCAGCAGTTCGCCCCAGGGGACAGGAACCTGCGAGCAGTACTTC
TRBV4-2	TRBJ2-7	NA	TRBD2	CASSQGGLAGVLAEQYF	TGTGCCAGCAGCCAAGGGGGACTAGCGGGAGTTCTGGCCGAGCAGTACTTC
TRBV4-2	TRBJ2-4	NA	NA	CASSQEVLAKNIQYF	TGTGCCAGCAGCCAGGAGGTCTTAGCCAAAAACATTCAGTACTTC
TRBV20-1	TRBJ1-5	NA	TRBD1	CSAWTGGTNQPQHF	TGCAGTGCTTGGACAGGGGGGACGAATCAGCCCCAGCATTTT
TRBV7-2	TRBJ1-4	NA	NA	CASGLAGAATNEKLFF	TGTGCCAGCGGCTTAGCGGGGGCCGCAACTAATGAGAAACTGTTTTTT
TRBV12-3/TRBV12-4	TRBJ2-5	few	TRBD2	CASTLGLAGDETQYF	TGTGCCAGCACCTTAGGCCTAGCGGGAGACGAGACCCAGTACTTC